This note documents a single T cell receptor (beta chain) sequence. The sample originates from a study of PD-1 blockade in classical Hodgkin lymphoma. Study at large: Intravenous nivolumab at 3 mg/kg was given to patients every 2 weeks.

The V gene end was trimmed by 0 bases and the J gene end by 5 bases; junction bases not matched to a gene: 12. Germline CDR1 reads SQVTM; CDR2 reads ANQGSEA. The length of the CDR3 is 17 residues. Clones were read by immunoSEQ multiplex PCR, and TCRdb kept only the in-frame ones, dropping some. The sample has 31,000 or so clones; around 80% are singletons. Time point given: cycle 4 day 1 (C4D1), after six to seven weeks of nivolumab. All patients experienced relapse after autologous stem cell transplantation, and brentuximab vedotin exposure was variable. Magnetic depletion of unwanted cells isolated CD4+ T cells from thawed PBMCs.

The sequence came from a human donor with classical Hodgkin lymphoma. The chain recombines TRBV29-1 with TRBJ2-1; 8 bases are a match to TRBD2. The material sequenced was CD4+ T cells from blood, taken before the fourth cycle of nivolumab. CDR3: CSVEDRRRPGGDNEQFF. Written as DNA, the CDR3 is TGCAGCGTTGAAGATCGGCGGAGGCCGGGGGGGGACAATGAGCAGTTCTTC.